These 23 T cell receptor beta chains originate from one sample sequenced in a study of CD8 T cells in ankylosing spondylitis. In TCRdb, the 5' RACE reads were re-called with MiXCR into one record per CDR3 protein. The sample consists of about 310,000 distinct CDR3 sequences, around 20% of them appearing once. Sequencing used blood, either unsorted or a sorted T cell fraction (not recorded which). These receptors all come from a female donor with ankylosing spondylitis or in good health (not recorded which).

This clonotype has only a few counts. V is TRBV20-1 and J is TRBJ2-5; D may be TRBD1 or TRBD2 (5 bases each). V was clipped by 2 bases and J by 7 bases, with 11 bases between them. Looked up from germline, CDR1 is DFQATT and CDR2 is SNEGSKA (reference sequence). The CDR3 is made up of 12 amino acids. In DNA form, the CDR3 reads TGCAGTGCTAGACCCAGGGCGGGGACCCAGTACTTC. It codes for CSARPRAGTQYF.

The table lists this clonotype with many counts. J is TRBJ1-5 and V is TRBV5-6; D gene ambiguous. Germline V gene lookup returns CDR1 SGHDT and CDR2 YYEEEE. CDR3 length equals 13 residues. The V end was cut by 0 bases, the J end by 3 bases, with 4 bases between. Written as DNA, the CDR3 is TGTGCCAGCAGCTTGGGGATCAATCAGCCCCAGCATTTT. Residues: CASSLGINQPQHF.

CDR3 in DNA: TGTGCCAGCGGAAGGGGGGGCCAGGGAACTGAAGCTTTCTTT. Translation gives CASGRGGQGTEAFF. The V call is TRBV11-1, the J call TRBJ1-1; tentatively, D is TRBD1 (6 bases). Trimming shortened V by 8 bases and J by 5 bases, and 18 bases separated the two germline ends. This CDR3 spans 14 amino acids. CDR1 is SGHAT and CDR2 is FQDESV in the germline V gene (reference sequence).

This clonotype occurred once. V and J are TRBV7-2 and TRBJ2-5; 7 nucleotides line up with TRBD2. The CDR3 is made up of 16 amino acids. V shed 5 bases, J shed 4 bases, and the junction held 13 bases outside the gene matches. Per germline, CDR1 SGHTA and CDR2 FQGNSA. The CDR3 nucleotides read TGTGCCAGCAGCCTTTTCAAGCGGGACCCTCGAGAGACCCAGTACTTC. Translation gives CASSLFKRDPRETQYF.

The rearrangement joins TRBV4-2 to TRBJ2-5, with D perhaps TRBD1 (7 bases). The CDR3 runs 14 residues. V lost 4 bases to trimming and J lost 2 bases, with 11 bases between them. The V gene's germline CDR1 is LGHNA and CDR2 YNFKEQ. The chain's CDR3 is CASSRAGQQETQYF. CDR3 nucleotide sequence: TGTGCCAGCAGCCGTGCGGGACAGCAAGAGACCCAGTACTTC.

The CDR3 is CASSTTGANVLTF. The CDR3 DNA sequence: TGTGCCAGCAGTACAACTGGGGCCAACGTCCTGACTTTC. The V and J genes are TRBV12-3 or TRBV12-4 and TRBJ2-6; the D is unclear. The ends were cut back, 5 bases at V and 2 bases at J, with 4 bases in the middle. This CDR3 is built from 13 residues.

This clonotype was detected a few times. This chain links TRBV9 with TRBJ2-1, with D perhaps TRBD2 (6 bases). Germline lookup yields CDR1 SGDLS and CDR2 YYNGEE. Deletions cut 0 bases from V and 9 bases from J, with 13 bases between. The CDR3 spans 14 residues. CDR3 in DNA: TGTGCCAGCAGCGTAGTAAAGAGGGGAGGTGAGCAGTTCTTC. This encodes CASSVVKRGGEQFF.

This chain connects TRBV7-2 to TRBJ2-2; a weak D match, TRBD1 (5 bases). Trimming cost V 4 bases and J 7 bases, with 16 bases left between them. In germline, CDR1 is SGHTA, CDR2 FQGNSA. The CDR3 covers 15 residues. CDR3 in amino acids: CASSSLGRASGELFF. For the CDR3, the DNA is TGTGCCAGCAGCTCCTTAGGCAGGGCCAGCGGGGAGCTGTTTTTT.

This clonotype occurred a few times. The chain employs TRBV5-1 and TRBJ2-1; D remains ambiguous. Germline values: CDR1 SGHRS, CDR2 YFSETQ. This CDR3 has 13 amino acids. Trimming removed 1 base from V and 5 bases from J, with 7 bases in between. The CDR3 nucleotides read TGCGCCAGCAGCTTGTACTTCAACAATGAGCAGTTCTTC. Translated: CASSLYFNNEQFF. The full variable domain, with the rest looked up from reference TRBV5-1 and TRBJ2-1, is KAGVTQTPRYLIKTRGQQVTLSCSPISGHRSVSWYQQTPGQGLQFLFEYFSETQRNKGNFPGRFSGRQFSNSRSEMNVSTLELGDSALYLCASSLYFNNEQFFGPGTRLTVL.

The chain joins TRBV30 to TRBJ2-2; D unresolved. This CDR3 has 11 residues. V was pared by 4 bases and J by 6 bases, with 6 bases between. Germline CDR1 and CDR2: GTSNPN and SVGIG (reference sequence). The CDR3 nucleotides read TGTGCCTGGAATCGGGCCGGGGAGCTGTTTTTT. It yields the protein CAWNRAGELFF.

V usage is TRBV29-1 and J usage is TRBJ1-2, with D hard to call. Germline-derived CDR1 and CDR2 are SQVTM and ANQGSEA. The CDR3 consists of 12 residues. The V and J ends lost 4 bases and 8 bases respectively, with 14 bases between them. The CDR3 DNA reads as TGCAGCGTTGGAGGAAGAGATCGAGGCTACACCTTC. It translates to CSVGGRDRGYTF.

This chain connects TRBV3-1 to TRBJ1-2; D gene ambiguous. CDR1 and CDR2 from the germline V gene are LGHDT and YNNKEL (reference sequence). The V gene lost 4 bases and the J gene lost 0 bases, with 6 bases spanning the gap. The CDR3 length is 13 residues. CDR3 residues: CASSPKANYGYTF. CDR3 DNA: TGTGCCAGCAGCCCGAAAGCTAACTATGGCTACACCTTC.

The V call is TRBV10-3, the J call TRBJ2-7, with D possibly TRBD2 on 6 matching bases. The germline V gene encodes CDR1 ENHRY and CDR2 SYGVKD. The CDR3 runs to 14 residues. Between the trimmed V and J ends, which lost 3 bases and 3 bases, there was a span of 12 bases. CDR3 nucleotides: TGTGCCATCAGTGATCGGGCGGGGAACTACGAGCAGTACTTC. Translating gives CAISDRAGNYEQYF.

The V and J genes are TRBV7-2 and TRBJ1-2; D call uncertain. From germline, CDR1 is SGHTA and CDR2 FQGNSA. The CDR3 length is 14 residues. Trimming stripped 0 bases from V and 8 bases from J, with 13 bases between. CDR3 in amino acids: CASSLAVRVNGYTF. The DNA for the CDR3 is TGTGCCAGCAGCTTAGCTGTTCGGGTAAACGGCTACACCTTC.

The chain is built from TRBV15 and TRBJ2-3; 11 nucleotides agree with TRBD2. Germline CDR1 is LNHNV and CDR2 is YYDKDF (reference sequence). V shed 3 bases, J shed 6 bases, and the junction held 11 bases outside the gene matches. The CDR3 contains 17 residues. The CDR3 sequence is CATSRTDSGRARDTQYF. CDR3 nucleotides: TGTGCCACCAGCAGGACAGATAGCGGGAGGGCCAGGGATACGCAGTATTTT.

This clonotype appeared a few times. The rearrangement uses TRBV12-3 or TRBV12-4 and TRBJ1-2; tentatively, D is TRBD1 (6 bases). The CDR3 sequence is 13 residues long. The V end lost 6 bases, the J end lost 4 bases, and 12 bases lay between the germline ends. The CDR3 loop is CASSGTPRYGYTF. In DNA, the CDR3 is TGTGCCAGCAGCGGGACACCTCGCTATGGCTACACCTTC.

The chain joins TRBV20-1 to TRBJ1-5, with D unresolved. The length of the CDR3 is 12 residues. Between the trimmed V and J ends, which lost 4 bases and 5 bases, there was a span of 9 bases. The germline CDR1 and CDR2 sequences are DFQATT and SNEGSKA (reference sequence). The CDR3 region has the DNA TGCAGTGCTACCGACCTAGATCAGCCCCAGCATTTT. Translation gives CSATDLDQPQHF.

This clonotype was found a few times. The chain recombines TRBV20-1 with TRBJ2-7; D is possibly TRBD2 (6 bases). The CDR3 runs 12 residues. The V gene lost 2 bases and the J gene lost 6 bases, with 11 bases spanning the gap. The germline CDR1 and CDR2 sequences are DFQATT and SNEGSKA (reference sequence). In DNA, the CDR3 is TGCAGTGCTAGACGGGAGAGGTTCGAGCAGTACTTC. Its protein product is CSARRERFEQYF.

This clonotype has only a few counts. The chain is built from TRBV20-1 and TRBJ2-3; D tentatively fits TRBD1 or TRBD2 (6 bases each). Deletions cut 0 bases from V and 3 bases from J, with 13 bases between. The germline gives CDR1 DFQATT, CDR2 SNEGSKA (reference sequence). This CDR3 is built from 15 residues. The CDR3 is CSARETGAGTDTQYF. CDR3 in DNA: TGCAGTGCTAGAGAGACGGGGGCTGGGACAGATACGCAGTATTTT.

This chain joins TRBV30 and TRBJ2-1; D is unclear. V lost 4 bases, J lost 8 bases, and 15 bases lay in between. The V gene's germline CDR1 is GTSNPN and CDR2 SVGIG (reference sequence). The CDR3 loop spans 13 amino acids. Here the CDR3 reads CAWNKRDRDEQFF. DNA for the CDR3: TGTGCCTGGAACAAGCGAGACCGGGATGAGCAGTTCTTC.

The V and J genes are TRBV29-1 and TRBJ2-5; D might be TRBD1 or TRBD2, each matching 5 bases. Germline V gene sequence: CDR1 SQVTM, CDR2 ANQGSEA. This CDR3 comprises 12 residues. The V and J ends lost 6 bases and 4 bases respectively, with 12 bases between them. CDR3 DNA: TGCAGCGTCCTCAGGGACGTAGAGACCCAGTACTTC. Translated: CSVLRDVETQYF.

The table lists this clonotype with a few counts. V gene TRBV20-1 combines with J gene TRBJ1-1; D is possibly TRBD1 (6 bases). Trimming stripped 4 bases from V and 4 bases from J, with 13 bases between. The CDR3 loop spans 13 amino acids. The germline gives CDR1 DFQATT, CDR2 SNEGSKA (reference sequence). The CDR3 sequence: CSAKNRAGTEAFF. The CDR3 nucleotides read TGCAGTGCTAAGAACAGGGCGGGCACTGAAGCTTTCTTT.

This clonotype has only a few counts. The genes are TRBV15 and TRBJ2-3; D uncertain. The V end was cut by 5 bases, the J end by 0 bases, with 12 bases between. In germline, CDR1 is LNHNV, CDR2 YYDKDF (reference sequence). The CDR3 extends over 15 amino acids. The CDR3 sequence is CATSPRVYSTDTQYF. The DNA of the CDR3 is TGTGCCACCAGCCCTCGGGTCTACAGCACAGATACGCAGTATTTT.